This TCR beta chain was recorded in a study of T cell repertoires in cytomegalovirus infection. In the study overall: CMV infection together with matching HLA type was indicated by public TCR beta signatures.

The table lists this clonotype with a few counts. Its antigen is not known. This CDR3 spans 13 amino acids. Deletions cut 5 bases from V and 6 bases from J, with 11 bases between. CDR1 PRHDT and CDR2 FYEKMQ come from the germline V gene (reference sequence). Using its own MiXCR run on the reads, TCRdb lists one record per CDR3 protein. Found here are about 900,000 distinct CDR3 sequences, roughly 30% of them singletons; the top ten hold around 15%. The sample consisted of cultured CD8+ T cells from PBMCs, taken from culture after CMV antigen stimulation. The chain is built from TRBV13 and TRBJ2-1; D might be TRBD1 (6 bases). This sequence originates from a human donor in good health (CMV status not recorded). Some clones in this sample may be carry-over from other donors' samples. CDR3 in DNA: TGTGCCAGCAGCATACAGGGTTCCAATGAGCAGTTCTTC. The encoded protein is CASSIQGSNEQFF.